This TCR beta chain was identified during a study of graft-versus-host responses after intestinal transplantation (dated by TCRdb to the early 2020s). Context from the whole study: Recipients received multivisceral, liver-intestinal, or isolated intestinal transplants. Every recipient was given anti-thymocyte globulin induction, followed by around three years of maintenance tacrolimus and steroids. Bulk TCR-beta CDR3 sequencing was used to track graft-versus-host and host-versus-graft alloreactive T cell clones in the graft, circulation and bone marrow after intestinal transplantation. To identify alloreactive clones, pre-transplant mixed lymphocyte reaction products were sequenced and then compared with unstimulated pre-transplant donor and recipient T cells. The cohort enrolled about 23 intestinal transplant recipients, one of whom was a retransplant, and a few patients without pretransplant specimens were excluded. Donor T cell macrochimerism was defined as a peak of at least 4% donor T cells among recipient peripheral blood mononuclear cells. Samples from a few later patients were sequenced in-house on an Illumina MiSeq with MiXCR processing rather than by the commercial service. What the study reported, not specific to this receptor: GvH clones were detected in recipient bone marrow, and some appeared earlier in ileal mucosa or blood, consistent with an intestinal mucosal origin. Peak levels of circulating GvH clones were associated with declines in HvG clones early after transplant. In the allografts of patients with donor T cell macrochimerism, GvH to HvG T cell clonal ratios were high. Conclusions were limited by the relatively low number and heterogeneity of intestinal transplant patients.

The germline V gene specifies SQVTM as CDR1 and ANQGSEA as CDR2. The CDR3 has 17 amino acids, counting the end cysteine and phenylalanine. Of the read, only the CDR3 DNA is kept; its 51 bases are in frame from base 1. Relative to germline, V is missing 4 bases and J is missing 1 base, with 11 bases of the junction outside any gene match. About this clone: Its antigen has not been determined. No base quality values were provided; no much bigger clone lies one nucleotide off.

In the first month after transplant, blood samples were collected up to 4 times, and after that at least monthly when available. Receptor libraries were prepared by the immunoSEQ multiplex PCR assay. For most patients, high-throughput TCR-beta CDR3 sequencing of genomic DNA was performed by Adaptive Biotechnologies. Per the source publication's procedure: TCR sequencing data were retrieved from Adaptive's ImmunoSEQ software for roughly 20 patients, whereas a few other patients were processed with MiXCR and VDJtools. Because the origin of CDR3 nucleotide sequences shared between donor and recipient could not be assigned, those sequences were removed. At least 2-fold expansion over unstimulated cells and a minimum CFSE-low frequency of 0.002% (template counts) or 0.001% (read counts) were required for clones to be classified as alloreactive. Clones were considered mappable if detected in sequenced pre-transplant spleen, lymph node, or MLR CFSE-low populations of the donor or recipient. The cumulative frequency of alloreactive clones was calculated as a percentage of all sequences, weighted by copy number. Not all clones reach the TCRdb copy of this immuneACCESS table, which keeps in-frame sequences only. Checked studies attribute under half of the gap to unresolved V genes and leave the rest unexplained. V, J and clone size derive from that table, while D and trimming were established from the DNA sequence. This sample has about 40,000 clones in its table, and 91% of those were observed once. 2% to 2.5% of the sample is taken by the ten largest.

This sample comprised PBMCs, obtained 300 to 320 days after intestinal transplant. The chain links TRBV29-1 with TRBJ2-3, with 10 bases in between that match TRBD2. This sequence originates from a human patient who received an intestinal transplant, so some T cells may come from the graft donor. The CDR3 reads CSVVGLAGEAGTDTQYF. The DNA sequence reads TGCAGCGTTGTTGGCCTAGCGGGAGAGGCGGGCACAGATACGCAGTATTTT.